The next 16 T cell receptor beta chains were all read from a single sample in a study of cytomegalovirus exposure and HLA in healthy donors. This PCR relied on a set of 60 Vbeta primers and 13 Jbeta primers. Produced via immunoSEQ multiplex PCR; TCRdb's table is partial and in-frame only. Of 150,000 to 200,000 clones listed, less than 85% are singletons. Sequenced material: PBMCs. Receptor source: a man younger than 30 in good health and CMV-seronegative.

This clone has a single count. V gene TRBV7-9 combines with J gene TRBJ2-2, with D perhaps matching TRBD2 (7 bases). Trimming took 2 bases from V and 3 from J, leaving 22 bases between them. The CDR3 runs to 19 residues. CDR1 is SEHNR and CDR2 is FQNEAQ in the germline V gene (reference sequence). In nucleotides, the CDR3 is TGTGCCAGCAGCTTACGCTGGGCAGGGGCGGGGGTGGACACCGGGGAGCTGTTTTTT. The encoded protein is CASSLRWAGAGVDTGELFF.

The chain has TRBV28 and TRBJ1-1, with 8 bases lining up with TRBD1. The V and J ends lost 3 bases and 1 base, in that order; junction bases with no gene match: 4. Germline CDR1 MDHEN, CDR2 SYDVKM. The CDR3 is 15 amino acids. The CDR3 coding sequence is TGTGCCAGCAGTTTGCCCGGACAGGGGAACACTGAAGCTTTCTTT. It is translated as CASSLPGQGNTEAFF.

The V and J genes are TRBV6-1 and TRBJ1-2, with 7 bases matching TRBD1. Germline V gene sequence: CDR1 MNHNS, CDR2 SASEGT. The CDR3 has 11 amino acids. V shed 6 bases and J 6 bases; nucleotides not matched to a gene: 1. CDR3 amino acids: CASSTGDGYTF. Here the CDR3 DNA reads TGTGCCAGCAGCACAGGGGATGGCTACACCTTC.

This clone turned up a few times. V gene TRBV6-5 combines with J gene TRBJ2-7, with D possibly being TRBD1 (6 bases). Between the trimmed V and J ends, which lost 6 bases and 4 bases, there was a span of 13 bases. The V gene's germline CDR1 is MNHEY and CDR2 SVGAGI. This CDR3 contains 13 residues. The CDR3 reads CASRRTAQYEQYF. The DNA for the CDR3 is TGTGCCAGCAGACGGACAGCTCAATACGAGCAGTACTTC.

The rearrangement links TRBV6-6 to TRBJ2-7; D is possibly TRBD1 (6 bases). Germline CDR1 MNHNY, CDR2 SVGAGI (reference sequence). V was shortened by 6 bases and J by 1 base, with 16 bases between the two germline ends. The CDR3 is 15 residues long. CDR3 sequence reads: CASRSGTTSSYEQYF. The DNA for the CDR3 is TGTGCCAGCAGATCCGGGACAACTTCTTCCTACGAGCAGTACTTC.

Points on this clone: The junction departs from germline at one end; a sequencing error may be responsible. V usage is TRBV27 and J usage is TRBJ2-7, with D possibly matching TRBD2 (5 bases). This CDR3 has 14 amino acids. Germline CDR1 is MNHEY and CDR2 is SMNVEV (reference sequence). The CDR3 region is CASSLSGWGVEHYF. In nucleotides, the CDR3 is TGTGCCAGCAGTTTATCCGGGTGGGGAGTTGAGCATTACTTC.

This chain uses TRBV14 with TRBJ2-5, with D possibly matching TRBD1 (6 bases). The CDR3 totals 15 residues. CDR1 and CDR2 (germline): SGHDN, FVKESK. Deletions cut 1 base from V and 3 bases from J, with 12 bases between. In nucleotides, the CDR3 is TGTGCCAGCAGCCAAGTCTGGTCAGGGGAAGAGACCCAGTACTTC. It translates to CASSQVWSGEETQYF.

This clone was seen once. V and J are TRBV6-6 and TRBJ1-6; possibly TRBD1 for D (5 bases). This CDR3 spans 14 amino acids. CDR1 MNHNY and CDR2 SVGAGI come from the germline V gene (reference sequence). Trimming took 5 bases from V and 7 from J, leaving 12 bases between them. The DNA of the CDR3 is TGTGCCAGCAGTAATCTAAGGGGAAATTCACCCCTCCACTTT. Protein sequence: CASSNLRGNSPLHF.

The V and J genes are TRBV7-9 and TRBJ2-5; D remains unclear. Near its end, the DNA agrees better with TRBJ2-7, so the J call may be wrong. The CDR3 covers 13 residues. The germline gives CDR1 SEHNR, CDR2 FQNEAQ (reference sequence). DNA of the CDR3: TGTGCCAGCAGCTTAGAAAACTCCTACGAGCAGTACTTC. Protein sequence: CASSLENSYEQYF.

The chain employs TRBV29-1 and TRBJ1-2, with a possible D match to TRBD1 (6 bases). CDR3 length: 13 amino acids. Between the trimmed V and J ends, which lost 5 bases and 4 bases, there was a span of 14 bases. The germline gives CDR1 SQVTM, CDR2 ANQGSEA. CDR3 in amino acids: CSVSHRDLYGYTF. CDR3 coding DNA: TGCAGCGTTTCCCACAGGGACCTCTATGGCTACACCTTC.

J is TRBJ2-5 and V is TRBV30; no firm D call. The J call could be wrong; TRBJ2-7 is a better fit for the DNA end. CDR1 and CDR2 (germline): GTSNPN, SVGIG (reference sequence). This CDR3 is 12 amino acids long. Here the CDR3 reads CAWSVTHYEQYF. The CDR3 nucleotides are TGTGCCTGGAGTGTCACCCATTACGAGCAGTACTTC.

Here the CDR3 DNA reads TGTGCCAGTAGCAACAGGGGGCTGACCAACACACTACAAGAGACCCAGTACTTC. As protein: CASSNRGLTNTLQETQYF. This rearrangement joins TRBV19 to TRBJ2-5; 9 bases are a match to TRBD1. The germline V gene has CDR1 LNHDA and CDR2 SQIVND (reference sequence). The CDR3 is 18 amino acids. J gave up 2 bases and V 6 bases, and 16 bases lay outside the gene matches.

The genes are TRBV6-6 and TRBJ2-7; TRBD2 matches 9 bases. Germline CDR1 MNHNY, CDR2 SVGAGI (reference sequence). CDR3 length equals 13 residues. Trimming removed 2 bases from V and 4 bases from J; junction bases left unmatched: 0. CDR3 amino acids: CASSYAGGYEQYF. Written as DNA, the CDR3 is TGTGCCAGCAGTTACGCGGGGGGGTACGAGCAGTACTTC.

This clone showed up many times. This chain connects TRBV4-1 to TRBJ2-1; D may be TRBD1 (6 bases). Trimming shortened V by 2 bases and J by 4 bases, and 21 bases separated the two germline ends. This CDR3 has 18 residues. Germline V CDR1 and CDR2: MGHRA, YSYEKL. The DNA of the CDR3 is TGCGCCAGCAGCCAAAGTCGCAGGGACACCTACAAATACAATGAGCAGTTCTTC. Protein sequence: CASSQSRRDTYKYNEQFF.

This chain connects TRBV18 to TRBJ1-1; possibly TRBD1 for D (6 bases). Trimming shortened V by 3 bases and J by 2 bases, and 13 bases separated the two germline ends. Per the germline V gene, CDR1 is KGHSH and CDR2 is LQKENI. The CDR3 length is 15 residues. CDR3: CASSPPLGANTEAFF. The CDR3 DNA follows: TGTGCCAGCTCACCGCCTCTGGGGGCCAACACTGAAGCTTTCTTT.

The genes are TRBV5-1 and TRBJ1-1; 7 bases align to TRBD1. The trim removed 5 bases at V and 1 base at J, leaving 8 bases unmatched. The CDR3 is made up of 15 amino acids. Germline CDR1 reads SGHRS; CDR2 reads YFSETQ. CDR3 protein: CASSKTGSSNTEAFF. CDR3 in DNA: TGCGCCAGCAGTAAGACAGGGAGCTCGAACACTGAAGCTTTCTTT. The full variable domain, with the rest looked up from reference TRBV5-1 and TRBJ1-1, is KAGVTQTPRYLIKTRGQQVTLSCSPISGHRSVSWYQQTPGQGLQFLFEYFSETQRNKGNFPGRFSGRQFSNSRSEMNVSTLELGDSALYLCASSKTGSSNTEAFFGQGTRLTVV.